Sequencing of this T cell receptor (beta chain) was carried out in a study of T cell responses to AZD1222 COVID-19 vaccine. Points from the study as a whole: Elevations in Spike-specific TCR breadth and depth followed administration of two AZD1222 doses. Mostly white British, mostly female donors; authors suggested clonal diversity may be underestimated.

Sequencing used immunoSEQ multiplex PCR; TCRdb keeps in-frame clones, though not all of them. The sample carries approximately 100,000 clones, around 90% recorded once. As regards this clone: Its antigen is not known.

This sequence originates from an adult in good health. The sequenced sample was peripheral blood, obtained on day 0 of AZD1222 vaccination.

CDR3 sequence: CASSHSLGDTGELFF. DNA for the CDR3: TGTGCCAGCAGCCATTCGCTAGGGGACACCGGGGAGCTGTTTTTT. J is TRBJ2-2 and V is TRBV5-4; D possibly corresponds to TRBD1 (5 bases). The germline V and J ends were trimmed by 4 bases and 3 bases, with 13 bases remaining between them. Germline V lookup: CDR1 SGHNT, CDR2 YYREEE (reference sequence). This CDR3 region has 15 residues.